Following are 9 T cell receptor beta chains from one sample sequenced in a study of T cells in Graves' hyperthyroidism and ophthalmopathy. From RNA transcripts, TCR beta CDR3 regions were amplified. The study used the HTBI primer set for a first-round RT-PCR of the TCR CDR3. Each CDR3 protein gets one entry after TCRdb re-called the multiplex PCR reads with MiXCR. Among approximately 590,000 distinct CDR3 sequences listed, approximately 14% were seen once. Sequenced sample: blood. The receptors come from a woman in her 30s with Graves' hyperthyroidism.

The table lists this clonotype with many counts. The genes are TRBV11-2 and TRBJ2-7; D remains unclear. CDR1 SGHAT and CDR2 FQNNGV come from the germline V gene. With 0 bases removed from V and 3 bases from J, the gap between germline ends came to 21 bases. CDR3 length equals 18 residues. CDR3 bases: TGTGCCAGCAGCTTAGAGGTCTTGGTTGGACGGTCTCTCTACGAGCAGTACTTC. It codes for CASSLEVLVGRSLYEQYF. Drawing the rest from reference TRBV11-2 and TRBJ2-7, the complete variable domain is EAGVAQSPRYKIIEKRQSVAFWCNPISGHATLYWYQQILGQGPKLLIQFQNNGVVDDSQLPKDRFSAERLKGVDSTLKIQPAKLEDSAVYLCASSLEVLVGRSLYEQYFGPGTRLTVT.

V usage is TRBV29-1 and J usage is TRBJ2-5; 9 bases map to TRBD1. Unmatched junction bases numbered 8, after V lost 2 bases and J lost 4 bases. Germline values: CDR1 SQVTM, CDR2 ANQGSEA. The CDR3 covers 15 residues. The chain's CDR3 is CSVERWDRVRETQYF. The DNA for the CDR3 is TGCAGCGTTGAAAGATGGGACAGGGTACGAGAGACCCAGTACTTC.

There are many counts of this clonotype. The rearrangement links TRBV27 to TRBJ2-5; 8 nucleotides match TRBD1. Germline-derived CDR1 and CDR2 are MNHEY and SMNVEV (reference sequence). The CDR3 has 17 residues. V shed 6 bases, J shed 4 bases, and the junction held 16 bases outside the gene matches. CDR3 DNA sequence: TGTGCCAGCAGCCAAAATGGACAGGGAGAATTAGGAGAGACCCAGTACTTC. Its translation is CASSQNGQGELGETQYF.

V and J are TRBV10-3 and TRBJ2-3; 7 bases line up with TRBD2. Germline CDR1 is ENHRY and CDR2 is SYGVKD. The CDR3 totals 15 residues. Trimming at V came to 6 bases and at J to 0 bases, leaving 6 bases not matched to a gene. CDR3 region: CAISPKAGSTDTQYF. The DNA of the CDR3 is TGTGCCATCAGCCCCAAAGCGGGAAGCACAGATACGCAGTATTTT.

This clonotype was detected ten times or more. This chain joins TRBV5-5 and TRBJ2-3, with D possibly being TRBD2 (5 bases). CDR3 length: 14 residues. V lost 3 bases and J lost 0, with 8 bases in between. Germline CDR1 and CDR2: SGHKS and YYEKEE (reference sequence). CDR3 sequence reads: CASSSGLSTDTQYF. CDR3 bases: TGTGCCAGCAGCTCCGGACTTAGCACAGATACGCAGTATTTT. Supplemented by reference TRBV5-5 and TRBJ2-3, the full variable domain reads DAGVTQSPTHLIKTRGQQVTLRCSPISGHKSVSWYQQVLGQGPQFIFQYYEKEERGRGNFPDRFSARQFPNYSSELNVNALLLGDSALYLCASSSGLSTDTQYFGPGTRLTVL.

This clonotype was observed at least ten times. As DNA, the CDR3 is TGTGCCAGCAGCTTTACCTCCGGGACAGTATACAATGAGCAGTTCTTC. Residues: CASSFTSGTVYNEQFF. This chain connects TRBV5-8 to TRBJ2-1, with TRBD1 matching 7 bases. Unmatched junction bases numbered 9, after V lost 2 bases and J lost 4 bases. This CDR3 has 16 residues. Germline lookup yields CDR1 SGHTS and CDR2 YDEGEE.

This clonotype was seen many times. V usage is TRBV30 and J usage is TRBJ2-1; weak D call: TRBD2 (5 bases). Trimming took off 0 bases at V and 8 bases at J, with 17 bases between the two ends. CDR1 and CDR2 (germline): GTSNPN, SVGIG (reference sequence). The CDR3 length is 15 residues. CDR3 amino acids: CAWSVSGLPGYEQFF. As DNA, the CDR3 is TGTGCCTGGAGTGTATCCGGACTGCCAGGCTATGAGCAGTTCTTC.

This clonotype was counted many times. This chain links TRBV3-1 with TRBJ2-2; 7 bases are shared with TRBD1. Germline V gives CDR1 LGHDT, CDR2 YNNKEL (reference sequence). This CDR3 spans 14 amino acids. J gave up 4 bases and V 1 base, and 0 bases lay outside the gene matches. As DNA, the CDR3 is TGTGCCAGCAGCCAAGCAGGGGGCACCGGGGAGCTGTTTTTT. Protein: CASSQAGGTGELFF.

In nucleotides, the CDR3 is TGTGCCACCAGCAGGGGGCAGGGGTCGGATGGCTACACCTTC. It encodes CATSRGQGSDGYTF. The chain couples TRBV15 to TRBJ1-2; D may be TRBD1 (6 bases). The germline V gene has CDR1 LNHNV and CDR2 YYDKDF (reference sequence). This CDR3 has 14 residues. Trimming took off 3 bases at V and 6 bases at J, with 14 bases between the two ends.